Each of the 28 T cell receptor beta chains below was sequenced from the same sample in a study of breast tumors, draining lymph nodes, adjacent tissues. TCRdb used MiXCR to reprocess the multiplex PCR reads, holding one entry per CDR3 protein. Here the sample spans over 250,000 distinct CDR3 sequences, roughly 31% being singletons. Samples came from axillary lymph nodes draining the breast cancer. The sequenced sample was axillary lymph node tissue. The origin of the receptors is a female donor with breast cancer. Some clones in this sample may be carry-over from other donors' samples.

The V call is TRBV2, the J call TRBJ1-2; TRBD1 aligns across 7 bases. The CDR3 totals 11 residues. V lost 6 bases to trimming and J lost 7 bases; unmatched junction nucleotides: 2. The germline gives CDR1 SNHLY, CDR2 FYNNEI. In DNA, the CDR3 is TGTGCCAGCAGGACAGGGATTGGCTACACCTTC. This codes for CASRTGIGYTF.

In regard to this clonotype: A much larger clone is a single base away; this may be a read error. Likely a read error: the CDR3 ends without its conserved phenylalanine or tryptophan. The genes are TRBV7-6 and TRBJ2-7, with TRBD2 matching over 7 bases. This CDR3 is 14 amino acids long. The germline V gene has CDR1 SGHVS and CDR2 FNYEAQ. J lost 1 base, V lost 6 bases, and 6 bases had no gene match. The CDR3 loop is CASSSSGLSYEQYL. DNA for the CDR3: TGTGCCAGCAGTTCATCGGGACTATCCTACGAGCAGTACCTC.

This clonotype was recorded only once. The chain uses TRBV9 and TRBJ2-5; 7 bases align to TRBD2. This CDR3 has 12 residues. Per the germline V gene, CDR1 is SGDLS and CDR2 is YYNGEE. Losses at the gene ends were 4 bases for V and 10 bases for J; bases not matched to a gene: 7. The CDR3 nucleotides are TGTGCCAGCAGCTCCCGGACTAGAGACCAGTACTTC. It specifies CASSSRTRDQYF.

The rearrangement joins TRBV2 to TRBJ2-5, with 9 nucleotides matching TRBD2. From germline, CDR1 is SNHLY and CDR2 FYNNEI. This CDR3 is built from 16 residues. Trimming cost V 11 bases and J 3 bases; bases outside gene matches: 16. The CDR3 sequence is CAGGSVEASGKETQYF. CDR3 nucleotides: TGTGCCGGCGGCAGTGTTGAGGCTAGCGGGAAAGAGACCCAGTACTTC.

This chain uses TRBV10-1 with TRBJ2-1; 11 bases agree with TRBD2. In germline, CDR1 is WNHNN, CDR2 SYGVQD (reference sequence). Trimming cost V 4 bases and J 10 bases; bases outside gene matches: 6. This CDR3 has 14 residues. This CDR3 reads CASSGLAGGREQFF. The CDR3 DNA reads TGCGCCAGCAGTGGGCTAGCGGGAGGAAGGGAGCAGTTCTTC.

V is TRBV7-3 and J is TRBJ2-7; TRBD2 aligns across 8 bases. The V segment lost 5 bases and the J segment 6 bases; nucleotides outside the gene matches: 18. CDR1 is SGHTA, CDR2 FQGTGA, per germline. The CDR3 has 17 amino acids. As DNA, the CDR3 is TGTGCCAGCAGCACTATAGGTCCGGGACTAGTCCCCGGCGAGCAGTACTTC. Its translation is CASSTIGPGLVPGEQYF.

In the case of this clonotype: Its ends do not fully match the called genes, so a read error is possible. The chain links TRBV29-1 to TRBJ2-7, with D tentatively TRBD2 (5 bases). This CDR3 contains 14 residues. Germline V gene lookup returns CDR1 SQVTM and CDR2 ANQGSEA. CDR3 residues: CSVGLRADSYEQYF. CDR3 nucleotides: TGTAGCGTTGGTCTGAGGGCGGACTCCTACGAGCAGTACTTC.

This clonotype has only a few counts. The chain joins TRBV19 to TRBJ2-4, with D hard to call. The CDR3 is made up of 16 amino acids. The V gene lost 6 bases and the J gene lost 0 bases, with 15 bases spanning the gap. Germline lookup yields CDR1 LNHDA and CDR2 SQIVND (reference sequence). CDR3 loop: CASSQSLGVAKNIQYF. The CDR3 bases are TGTGCCAGTAGCCAAAGCCTCGGAGTAGCCAAAAACATTCAGTACTTC.

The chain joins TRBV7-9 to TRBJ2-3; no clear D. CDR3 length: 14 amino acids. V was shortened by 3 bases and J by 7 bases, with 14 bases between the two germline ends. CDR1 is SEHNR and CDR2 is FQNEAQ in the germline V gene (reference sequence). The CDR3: CASSFALPSHTQYF. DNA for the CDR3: TGTGCCAGCAGCTTCGCCCTCCCCTCACATACGCAGTATTTT.

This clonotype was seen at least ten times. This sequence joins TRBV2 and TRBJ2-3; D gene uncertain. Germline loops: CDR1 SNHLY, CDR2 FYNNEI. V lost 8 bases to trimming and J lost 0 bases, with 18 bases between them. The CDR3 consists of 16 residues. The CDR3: CASSPVEIYSTDTQYF. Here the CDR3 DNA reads TGTGCCAGCTCCCCGGTCGAGATTTACAGCACAGATACGCAGTATTTT.

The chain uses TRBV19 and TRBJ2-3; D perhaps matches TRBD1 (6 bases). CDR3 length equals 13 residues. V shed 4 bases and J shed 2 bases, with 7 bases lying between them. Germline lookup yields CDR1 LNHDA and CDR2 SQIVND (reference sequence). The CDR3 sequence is CASSRQDTDTQYF. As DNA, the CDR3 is TGTGCCAGTAGTAGACAGGACACAGATACGCAGTATTTT.

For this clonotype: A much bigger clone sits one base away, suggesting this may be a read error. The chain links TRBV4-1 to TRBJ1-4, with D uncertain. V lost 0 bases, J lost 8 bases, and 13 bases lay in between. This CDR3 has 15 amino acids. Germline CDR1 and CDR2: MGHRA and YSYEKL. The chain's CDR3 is CASSQDAQVDEKLFF. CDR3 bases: TGCGCCAGCAGCCAAGATGCGCAGGTTGACGAAAAACTGTTTTTT.

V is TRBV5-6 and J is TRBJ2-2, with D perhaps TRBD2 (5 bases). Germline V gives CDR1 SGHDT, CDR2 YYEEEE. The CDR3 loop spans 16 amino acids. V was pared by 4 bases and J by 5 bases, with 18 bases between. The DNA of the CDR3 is TGTGCCAGCAGCGCATTCCTGGCGGGCGGGACCGGGGAGCTGTTTTTT. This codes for CASSAFLAGGTGELFF.

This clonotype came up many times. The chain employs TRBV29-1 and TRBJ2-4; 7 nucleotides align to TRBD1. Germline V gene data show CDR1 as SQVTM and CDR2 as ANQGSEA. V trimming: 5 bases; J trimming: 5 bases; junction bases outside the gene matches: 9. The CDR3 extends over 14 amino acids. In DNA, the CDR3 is TGCAGCGTTACGACATCCGGGACAGAAAACATTCAGTACTTC. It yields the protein CSVTTSGTENIQYF.

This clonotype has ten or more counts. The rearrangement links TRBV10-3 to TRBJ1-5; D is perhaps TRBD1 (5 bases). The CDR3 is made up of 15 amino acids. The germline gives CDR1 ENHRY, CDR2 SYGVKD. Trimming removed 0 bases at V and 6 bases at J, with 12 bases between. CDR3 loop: CAISESVEGTQPQHF. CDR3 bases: TGTGCCATCAGTGAGTCTGTCGAAGGGACTCAGCCCCAGCATTTT.

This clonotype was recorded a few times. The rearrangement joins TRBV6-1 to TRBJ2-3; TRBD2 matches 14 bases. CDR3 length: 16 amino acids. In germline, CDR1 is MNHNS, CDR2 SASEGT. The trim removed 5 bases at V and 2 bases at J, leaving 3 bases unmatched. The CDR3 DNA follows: TGTGCCAGCAGTAAGACTAGCGGGAGGGCCACAGATACGCAGTATTTT. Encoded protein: CASSKTSGRATDTQYF.

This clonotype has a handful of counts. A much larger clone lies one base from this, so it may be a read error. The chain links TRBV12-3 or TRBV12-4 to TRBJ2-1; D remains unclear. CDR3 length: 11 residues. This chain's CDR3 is CAGRRVGKQFF. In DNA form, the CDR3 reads TGTGCCGGCAGACGAGTAGGAAAGCAGTTCTTC.

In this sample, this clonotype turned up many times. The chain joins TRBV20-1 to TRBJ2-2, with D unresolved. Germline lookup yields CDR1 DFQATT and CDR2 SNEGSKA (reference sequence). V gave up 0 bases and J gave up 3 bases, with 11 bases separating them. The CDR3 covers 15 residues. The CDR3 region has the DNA TGCAGTGCTAGAGATTTAACATACGACACCGGGGAGCTGTTTTTT. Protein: CSARDLTYDTGELFF.

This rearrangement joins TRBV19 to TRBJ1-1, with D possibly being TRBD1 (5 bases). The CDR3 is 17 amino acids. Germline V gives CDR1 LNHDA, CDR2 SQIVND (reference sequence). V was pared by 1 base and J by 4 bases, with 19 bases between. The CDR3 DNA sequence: TGTGCCAGTAGTATAGCTAACAGGAGGGTACCGGGCACTGAAGCTTTCTTT. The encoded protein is CASSIANRRVPGTEAFF.

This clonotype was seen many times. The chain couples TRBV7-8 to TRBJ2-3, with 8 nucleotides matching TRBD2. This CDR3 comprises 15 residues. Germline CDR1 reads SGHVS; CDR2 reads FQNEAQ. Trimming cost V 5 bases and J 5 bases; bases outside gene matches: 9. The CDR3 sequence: CASSGRGAQLDTQYF. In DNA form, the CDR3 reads TGTGCCAGCAGCGGGCGGGGGGCGCAGTTAGATACGCAGTATTTT.

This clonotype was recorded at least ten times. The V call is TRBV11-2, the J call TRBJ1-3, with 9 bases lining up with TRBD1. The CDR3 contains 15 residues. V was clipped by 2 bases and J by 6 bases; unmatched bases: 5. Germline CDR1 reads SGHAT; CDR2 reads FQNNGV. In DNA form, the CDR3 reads TGTGCCAGCAGCTTAAACAGGGGGCTGGAAAACACCATATATTTT. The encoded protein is CASSLNRGLENTIYF.

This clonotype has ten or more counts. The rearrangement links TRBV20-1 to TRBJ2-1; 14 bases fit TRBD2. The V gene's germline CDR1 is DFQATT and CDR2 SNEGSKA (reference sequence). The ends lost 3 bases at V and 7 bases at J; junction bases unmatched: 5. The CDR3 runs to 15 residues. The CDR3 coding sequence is TGCAGTGCTAGCGCCCGACTAGCGGGAGGGAATGAGCAGTTCTTC. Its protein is CSASARLAGGNEQFF.

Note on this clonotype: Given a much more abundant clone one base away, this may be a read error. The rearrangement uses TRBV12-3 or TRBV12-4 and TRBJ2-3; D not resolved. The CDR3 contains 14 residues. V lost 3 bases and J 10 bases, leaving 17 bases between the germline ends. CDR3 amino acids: CASSFPPSLRAQYF. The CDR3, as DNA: TGTGCCAGCAGTTTCCCCCCCTCTCTACGGGCGCAGTATTTT.

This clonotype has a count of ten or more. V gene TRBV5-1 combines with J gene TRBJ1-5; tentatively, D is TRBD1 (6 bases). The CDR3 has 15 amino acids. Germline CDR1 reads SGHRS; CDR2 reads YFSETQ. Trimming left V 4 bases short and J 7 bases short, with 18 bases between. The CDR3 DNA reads TGCGCCAGCAGCCCGGACAGTTTAGGAGGACAGCCCCAGCATTTT. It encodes CASSPDSLGGQPQHF.

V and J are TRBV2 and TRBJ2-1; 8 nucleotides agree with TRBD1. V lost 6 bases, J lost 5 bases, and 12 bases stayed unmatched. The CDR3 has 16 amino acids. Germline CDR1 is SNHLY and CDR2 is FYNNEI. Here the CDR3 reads CASSLPGGSLNNEQFF. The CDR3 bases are TGTGCCAGCAGCTTACCAGGGGGCTCCCTTAACAATGAGCAGTTCTTC.

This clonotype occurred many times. CDR3 amino acids: CSAAGRGTSFIEQFF. DNA of the CDR3: TGCAGTGCCGCTGGTCGTGGGACTAGTTTTATTGAGCAGTTCTTC. The chain couples TRBV20-1 to TRBJ2-1; 8 nucleotides agree with TRBD2. This CDR3 comprises 15 residues. From germline, CDR1 is DFQATT and CDR2 SNEGSKA (reference sequence). Trimming cost V 6 bases and J 9 bases; bases outside gene matches: 16.

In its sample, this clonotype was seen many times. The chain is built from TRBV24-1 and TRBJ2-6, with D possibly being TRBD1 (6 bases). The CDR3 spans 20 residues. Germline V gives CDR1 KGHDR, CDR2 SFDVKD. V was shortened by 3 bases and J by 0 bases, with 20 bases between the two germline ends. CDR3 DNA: TGTGCCACCAGTGATCCCGTATCGGAAGGGACACTCTCTGGGGCCAACGTCCTGACTTTC. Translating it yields CATSDPVSEGTLSGANVLTF.

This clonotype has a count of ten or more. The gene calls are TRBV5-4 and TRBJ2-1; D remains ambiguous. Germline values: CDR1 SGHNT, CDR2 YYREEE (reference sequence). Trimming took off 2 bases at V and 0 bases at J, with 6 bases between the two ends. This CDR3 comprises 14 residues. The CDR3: CASSLGPSYNEQFF. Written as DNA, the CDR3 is TGTGCCAGCAGCTTAGGACCCTCCTACAATGAGCAGTTCTTC.